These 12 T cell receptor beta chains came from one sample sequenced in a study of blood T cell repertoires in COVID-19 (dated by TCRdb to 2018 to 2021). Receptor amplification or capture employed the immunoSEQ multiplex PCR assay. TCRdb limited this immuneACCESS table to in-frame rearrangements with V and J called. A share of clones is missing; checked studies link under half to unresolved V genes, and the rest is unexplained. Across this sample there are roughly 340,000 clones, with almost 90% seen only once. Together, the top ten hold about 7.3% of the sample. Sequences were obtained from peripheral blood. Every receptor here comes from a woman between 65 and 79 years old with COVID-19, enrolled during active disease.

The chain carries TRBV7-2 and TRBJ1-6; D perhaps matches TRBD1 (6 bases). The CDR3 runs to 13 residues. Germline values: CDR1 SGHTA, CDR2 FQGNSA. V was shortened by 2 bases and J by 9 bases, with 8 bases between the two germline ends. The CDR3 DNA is TGTGCCAGCAGCTTAAGACAGGCTTCACCCCTCCACTTT. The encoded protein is CASSLRQASPLHF.

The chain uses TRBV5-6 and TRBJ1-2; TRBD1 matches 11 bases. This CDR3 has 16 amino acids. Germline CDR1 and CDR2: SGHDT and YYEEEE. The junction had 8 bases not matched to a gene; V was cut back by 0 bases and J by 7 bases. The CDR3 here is CASSLDAGQGASGYTF. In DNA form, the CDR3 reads TGTGCCAGCAGCTTGGATGCAGGACAGGGGGCCTCTGGCTACACCTTC.

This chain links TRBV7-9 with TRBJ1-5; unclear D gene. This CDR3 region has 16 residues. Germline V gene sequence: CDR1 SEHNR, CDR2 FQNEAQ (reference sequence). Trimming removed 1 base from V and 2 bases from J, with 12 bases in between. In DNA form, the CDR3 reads TGTGCCAGCAGCTTAGATGGTGCGGCAGGCAATCAGCCCCAGCATTTT. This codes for CASSLDGAAGNQPQHF.

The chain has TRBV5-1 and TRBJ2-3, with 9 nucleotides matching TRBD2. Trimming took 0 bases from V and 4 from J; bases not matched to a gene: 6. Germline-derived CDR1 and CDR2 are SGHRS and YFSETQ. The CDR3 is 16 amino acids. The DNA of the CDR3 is TGCGCCAGCAGCTTGGGGGCTAGCGGGGATGCAGATACGCAGTATTTT. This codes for CASSLGASGDADTQYF.

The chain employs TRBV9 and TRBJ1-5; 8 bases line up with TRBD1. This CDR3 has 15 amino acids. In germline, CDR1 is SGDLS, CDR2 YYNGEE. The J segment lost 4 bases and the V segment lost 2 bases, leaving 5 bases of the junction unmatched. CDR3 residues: CASSVRGLPNQPQHF. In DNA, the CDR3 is TGTGCCAGCAGCGTCAGGGGGCTACCGAATCAGCCCCAGCATTTT.

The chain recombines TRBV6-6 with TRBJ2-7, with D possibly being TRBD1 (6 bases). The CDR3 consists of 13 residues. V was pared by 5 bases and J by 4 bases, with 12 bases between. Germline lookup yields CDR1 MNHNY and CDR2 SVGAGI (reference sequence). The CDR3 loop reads CASSPRGGYEQYF. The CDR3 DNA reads TGTGCCAGCAGTCCCCGAGGGGGATACGAGCAGTACTTC.

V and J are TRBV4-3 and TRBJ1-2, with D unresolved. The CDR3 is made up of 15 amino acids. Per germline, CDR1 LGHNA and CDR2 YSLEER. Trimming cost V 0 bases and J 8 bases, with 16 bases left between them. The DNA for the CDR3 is TGCGCCAGCAGCCAAGATAGCTTAAGTTCCGGGGGCTACACCTTC. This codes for CASSQDSLSSGGYTF.

The CDR3 sequence is CASSAHRDEQFF. The DNA of the CDR3 is TGTGCCAGCAGCGCCCATCGGGATGAGCAGTTCTTC. V gene TRBV9 combines with J gene TRBJ2-1, with D uncertain. Trimming stripped 3 bases from V and 8 bases from J, with 9 bases between. Looked up from germline, CDR1 is SGDLS and CDR2 is YYNGEE. This CDR3 is 12 amino acids long.

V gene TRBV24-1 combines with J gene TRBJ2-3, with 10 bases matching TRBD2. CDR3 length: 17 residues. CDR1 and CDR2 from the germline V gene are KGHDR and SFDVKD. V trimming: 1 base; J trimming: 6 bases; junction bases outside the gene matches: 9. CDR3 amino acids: CATSDFSGGSQRDTQYF. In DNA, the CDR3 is TGTGCCACCAGTGATTTTAGCGGGGGGTCCCAGCGGGATACGCAGTATTTT.

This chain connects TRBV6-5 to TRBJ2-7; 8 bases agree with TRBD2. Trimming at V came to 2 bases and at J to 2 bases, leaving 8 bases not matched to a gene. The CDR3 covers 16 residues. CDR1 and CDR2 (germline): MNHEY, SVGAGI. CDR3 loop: CASSYAGLGSPYEQYF. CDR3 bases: TGTGCCAGCAGTTACGCGGGACTAGGGTCTCCCTACGAGCAGTACTTC.

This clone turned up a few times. The DNA for the CDR3 is TGTGCCAGCAGACCGACCGTCGGGGCAGGAGGGACCGGGGAGCTGTTTTTT. It specifies CASRPTVGAGGTGELFF. This rearrangement joins TRBV7-6 to TRBJ2-2; TRBD2 might be the D (6 bases). Germline V CDR1 and CDR2: SGHVS, FNYEAQ. This CDR3 has 17 residues. Trimming shortened V by 6 bases and J by 5 bases, and 22 bases separated the two germline ends.

Here the CDR3 DNA reads TGTGCCTGGAGTGTACTGTCCTGGGACAGGGGCCCTGAAGCTTTCTTT. Its protein is CAWSVLSWDRGPEAFF. This sequence joins TRBV30 and TRBJ1-1; 10 nucleotides match TRBD1. CDR1 is GTSNPN, CDR2 SVGIG, per germline (reference sequence). V lost 0 bases and J lost 6; bases outside the gene matches: 10. The CDR3 is 16 amino acids. The full variable domain, in which reference TRBV30 and TRBJ1-1 provide the parts outside the CDR3, is SQTIHQWPATLVQPVGSPLSLECTVEGTSNPNLYWYRQAAGRGLQLLFYSVGIGQISSEVPQNLSASRPQDRQFILSSKKLLLSDSGFYLCAWSVLSWDRGPEAFFGQGTRLTVV.